This paragraph covers one TCR beta chain sequence. Its specificity is unknown. This sample is drawn from a study of T cells in localized non-small cell lung cancer. Study-level findings and limits: Tumor trailed uninvolved adjacent lung in T cell clonality, which peaked there. Only one tumor region was sequenced, so heterogeneity remains possible. Patients showing higher blood T cell density tended to see longer overall survival.

Data came from immunoSEQ multiplex PCR; TCRdb stores just in-frame clones and leaves some out. Here the sample spans 4,500 to 5,000 clones, roughly 28% being singletons. The CDR3 covers 16 residues. Germline CDR1 LNHDA, CDR2 SQIVND (reference sequence). V gave up 5 bases and J gave up 6 bases, with 20 bases separating them. The source of this sequence is a man between 40 and 75 years old with stage III squamous cell lung carcinoma. The sample was lung tumor tissue, taken before any cancer treatment. This chain joins TRBV19 and TRBJ2-1, with D possibly called TRBD1 or TRBD2 (5 bases each). The CDR3 protein is CASSLSVGTWANEQFF. CDR3 coding DNA: TGTGCCAGTAGTCTCTCAGTCGGGACCTGGGCCAATGAGCAGTTCTTC.